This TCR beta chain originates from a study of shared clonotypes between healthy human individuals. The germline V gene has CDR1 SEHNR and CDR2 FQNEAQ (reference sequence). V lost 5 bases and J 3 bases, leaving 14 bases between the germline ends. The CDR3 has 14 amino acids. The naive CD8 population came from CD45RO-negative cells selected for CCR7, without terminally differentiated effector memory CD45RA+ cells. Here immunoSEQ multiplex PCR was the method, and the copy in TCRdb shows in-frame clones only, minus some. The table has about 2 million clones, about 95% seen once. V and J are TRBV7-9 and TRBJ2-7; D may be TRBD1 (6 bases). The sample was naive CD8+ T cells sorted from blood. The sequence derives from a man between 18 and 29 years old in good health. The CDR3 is CASSNSGQYYEQYF. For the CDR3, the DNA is TGTGCCAGCAGCAATTCGGGACAATACTACGAGCAGTACTTC.